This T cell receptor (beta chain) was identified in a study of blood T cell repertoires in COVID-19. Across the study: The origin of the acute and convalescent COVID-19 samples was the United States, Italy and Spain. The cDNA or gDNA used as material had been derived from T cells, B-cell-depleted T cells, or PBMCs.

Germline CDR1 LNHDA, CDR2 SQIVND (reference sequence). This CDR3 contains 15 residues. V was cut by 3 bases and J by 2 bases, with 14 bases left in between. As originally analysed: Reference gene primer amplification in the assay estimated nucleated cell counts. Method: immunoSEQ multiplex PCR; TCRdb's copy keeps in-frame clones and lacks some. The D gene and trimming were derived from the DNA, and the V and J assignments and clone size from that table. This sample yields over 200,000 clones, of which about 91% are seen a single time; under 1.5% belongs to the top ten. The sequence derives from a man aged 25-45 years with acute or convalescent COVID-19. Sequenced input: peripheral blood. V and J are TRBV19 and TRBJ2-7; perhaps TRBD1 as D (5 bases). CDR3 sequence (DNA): TGTGCCAGTAGTATGCGATCTCAGGGAACCTACGAGCAGTACTTC. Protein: CASSMRSQGTYEQYF.